This TCR beta chain was captured in a study of siplizumab effects on memory and regulatory T cells. V gave up 5 bases and J gave up 1 base; unmatched junction bases: 6. The CDR3 loop spans 15 amino acids. Germline-derived CDR1 and CDR2 are LNHDA and SQIVND (reference sequence). Sequencing was performed with immunoSEQ multiplex PCR; in TCRdb, only in-frame clones are kept and a portion is missing. The sample lists over 85,000 clones, roughly 94% occurring once. The study's findings and limits: In siplizumab conditions, mappable alloreactive CD4+ clones averaged 68.8% Treg-derived, against roughly 25% in controls. Memory cells seemed less diverse than naive T cells, which also seemed major contributors to the alloresponse. Sequences below about 10^-5 frequency were poorly captured, and few alloreactive clones mapped to unstimulated subsets.

Details on this clone: Its matching antigen is unknown.

The rearrangement uses TRBV19 and TRBJ1-1, with 8 bases matching TRBD1. The sequenced sample was non-Treg CD4+ T cells sorted from blood. The clonotype comes from a human donor in good health. The CDR3 region has the DNA TGTGCCAGTAGTCCGGACAGGGTTTGGAACACTGAAGCTTTCTTT. It yields the protein CASSPDRVWNTEAFF.